This TCR beta chain comes out of a study of identical twins. Broader study findings: Memory repertoires showed no such pattern, whereas abundant cord blood beta clonotypes carried fewer insertions. Out-of-frame beta chain sequences displayed weaker excess sharing between twins.

Unique molecular identifiers were present on the cDNA, and a universal primer site came from template switching. TCRdb itself ran the 5' RACE reads through MiXCR, one entry per CDR3 protein. This table has 540,000 or so distinct CDR3 sequences, around 22% appearing once. This clonotype has only a few counts. Its antigen is currently unknown. V lost 8 bases and J 7 bases, leaving 24 bases between the germline ends. The germline gives CDR1 MDHEN, CDR2 SYDVKM. CDR3 length: 15 amino acids. Another study also made use of these data, one on yellow fever vaccine responses in identical twins. This second study says: The T cell response to vaccination in identical twins was reportedly partly convergent and partly personalized.

The sequenced sample was CD4+ T cells sorted from blood. The chain employs TRBV28 and TRBJ2-7; TRBD2 is a possible D gene (6 bases). The source of this sequence is a woman between 18 and 30 years old in good health. CDR3 region: CASHPGGDGNREQYF. The CDR3 DNA follows: TGTGCCAGCCATCCTGGAGGGGACGGGAATAGGGAGCAGTACTTC.